The T cell receptor (beta chain) under discussion was sequenced for a study of shared T cell receptors in the human thymus (TCRdb year 2021). General notes on the study: The study examined how self-reactive, shared T-cell receptor alpha chains are generated in the human thymus.

Preparation of the library involved the immunoSEQ multiplex PCR assay. TCRdb obtained this table from immuneACCESS and retained in-frame rearrangements with V and J assigned. These tables miss some clones; where compared with another copy, unresolved V genes account for less than half of the shortfall, and the remainder is unexplained. This sample comprises some 700,000 clones, approximately 90% of them detected only once. The ten largest clones capture 0.0085% to 0.012% of the sample. This clone was recorded once. Its binding antigen is unknown. Base qualities are not at hand, and no much larger clone is one base apart. The identical CDR3 is also encoded by other nucleotide sequences in the sample. V is shortened by 5 bases, J by 5 bases, and the region joining them spans 12 bases. Including the terminal cysteine and phenylalanine, the CDR3 comprises 13 residues. The only DNA kept is the CDR3, 39 bases in frame from the first base. The CDR1 and CDR2 encoded by the germline V gene (reference sequence) are SEHNR and FQNEAQ.

The same sample was also studied in work on human thymus T cells. From the second report: Donors were immunologically healthy infants undergoing open corrective cardiac surgery for congenital heart defects in Finland. Thymus tissue was collected as surgical resects that were removed during corrective cardiac surgery. Usage of V and J gene segments appeared to be biased in both the thymic and the peripheral blood repertoires. The related research reported highly overlapping thymic TCR repertoires among unrelated individuals. The study characterized TCR alpha and beta repertoires from roughly 8 infant thymus samples and a few related peripheral blood samples. Donor ages ranging from roughly 7 to 250 days were recorded, and about six male and two female infants were included in the cohort. After being mechanically released from the tissue, thymocytes were kept at -70 degrees C in pellets of about 8.5-32 million cells. A QIAsymphony instrument was used to extract genomic DNA from frozen cell pellets. The immunoSEQ multiplex PCR assay was used to amplify the TCRB and TCRAD loci from a standardized amount of quality-controlled genomic DNA. The amplicons spanned the V(D)J region and were long enough to cover the CDR3 and allow V and J genes to be identified. Through the commercial immunoSEQ service, the amplicons were sequenced on an Illumina platform. Primer bias and sequencing errors were corrected as previously described, and TCRAD and TCRB were defined on the basis of the IMGT database. Analysis of the repertoires was done with immunoSEQ Analyzer 3.0 and VDJTools and included basic statistics, V/J segment usage, diversity estimates, rarefaction and pairwise overlap. Diversity was estimated with Chao1, ChaoE, Efron-Thisted, Shannon and inverse Simpson indices, and also on datasets down-sampled to the smallest sample. For repertoire overlap, CDR3 nucleotide sequence, V gene and J gene had to match strictly, and clustering was done by Jaccard-based multidimensional scaling. On average, roughly 890,000 unique TCRB clonotypes were obtained from thymus samples, compared with about 84,000 from blood samples.

The receptor comes from a boy under three years old with a congenital heart defect. Donor details come from another sample of the same person, matched by shared clones. The chain links TRBV7-9 with TRBJ2-5; the D gene is perhaps TRBD2, from 5 matching bases. The sample consisted of thymocytes. At the DNA level, the sequence is TGTGCCAGCAGCCCGGGGTCCCGGGAGACCCAGTACTTC. Its amino acids are CASSPGSRETQYF. The variable domain in full, with residues beyond the CDR3 obtained from the reference TRBV7-9 and TRBJ2-5 genes, is DTGVSQNPRHKITKRGQNVTFRCDPISEHNRLYWYRQTLGQGPEFLTYFQNEAQLEKSRLLSDRFSAERPKGSFSTLEIQRTEQGDSAMYLCASSPGSRETQYFGPGTRLLVL.